The 21 T cell receptor beta chains given below trace back to one sample, sequenced in a study of blood T cell repertoires in COVID-19. The protocol was immunoSEQ multiplex PCR, while the TCRdb copy is restricted to in-frame clones and leaves out a portion. The repertoire includes roughly 250,000 clones, approximately 91% of them detected once, and approximately 0.8% sits in the top ten. The sequencing input was peripheral blood. The receptors were gathered from a man aged 25 to 45 with COVID-19, enrolled during active disease.

The chain joins TRBV6-6 to TRBJ2-1, with D possibly matching TRBD2 (6 bases). In germline, CDR1 is MNHNY, CDR2 SVGAGI (reference sequence). The V end was cut by 2 bases, the J end by 7 bases, with 6 bases between. The length of the CDR3 is 12 residues. The CDR3 is CASSYRGNEQFF. Here the CDR3 DNA reads TGTGCCAGCAGTTACCGGGGGAATGAGCAGTTCTTC.

This clone was counted once. V gene TRBV7-2 combines with J gene TRBJ1-6; 7 bases agree with TRBD1. V lost 4 bases, J lost 2 bases, and 5 bases stayed unmatched. This CDR3 spans 16 amino acids. The germline gives CDR1 SGHTA, CDR2 FQGNSA. As DNA, the CDR3 is TGTGCCAGCAGCTCTACGGGACAGACCTATAATTCACCCCTCCACTTT. This translates into CASSSTGQTYNSPLHF.

The rearrangement uses TRBV27 and TRBJ1-2, with 9 bases matching TRBD1. Germline trimming cut 2 bases from V and 6 bases from J; bases unmatched to any gene: 7. The CDR3 is 15 residues long. Per germline, CDR1 MNHEY and CDR2 SMNVEV (reference sequence). The CDR3 nucleotides are TGTGCCAGCAGTTTAGCGGGACAGGGTTTTAATGGCTACACCTTC. Translated: CASSLAGQGFNGYTF.

This chain uses TRBV7-9 with TRBJ2-5, with a tentative D call TRBD1 (5 bases). With 7 bases removed from V and 2 bases from J, the gap between germline ends came to 14 bases. Germline values: CDR1 SEHNR, CDR2 FQNEAQ (reference sequence). CDR3 length equals 14 residues. Here the CDR3 DNA reads TGTGCCAGCACCCCTCAGGGTAATCAAGAGACCCAGTACTTC. Translated: CASTPQGNQETQYF.

The CDR3 DNA is TGTGCCAGCAGCTTTAGCGGGGGGCACTCCTACGAGCAGTACTTC. It encodes CASSFSGGHSYEQYF. The chain is built from TRBV5-5 and TRBJ2-7, with 10 positions matching TRBD2. Trimming took 2 bases from V and 0 from J; bases not matched to a gene: 2. Germline CDR1 SGHKS, CDR2 YYEKEE (reference sequence). The CDR3 extends over 15 amino acids. Together with reference TRBV5-5 and TRBJ2-7, the CDR3 gives the full variable domain: DAGVTQSPTHLIKTRGQQVTLRCSPISGHKSVSWYQQVLGQGPQFIFQYYEKEERGRGNFPDRFSARQFPNYSSELNVNALLLGDSALYLCASSFSGGHSYEQYFGPGTRLTVT.

The V call is TRBV29-1, the J call TRBJ2-1; D is possibly TRBD2 (5 bases). Trimming left V 1 base short and J 6 bases short, with 7 bases between. This CDR3 has 12 amino acids. The germline gives CDR1 SQVTM, CDR2 ANQGSEA. The CDR3 sequence: CSVEALANEQFF. The CDR3 DNA reads as TGCAGCGTTGAAGCCCTAGCCAATGAGCAGTTCTTC.

The rearrangement uses TRBV12-5 and TRBJ2-5; the D is unclear. Germline CDR1 reads LGHNT; CDR2 reads FRNRAP. The CDR3 consists of 11 residues. CDR3 region: CALLDRETQYF. The CDR3 bases are TGTGCCTTATTAGATCGAGAGACCCAGTACTTC. The full variable domain, in which reference TRBV12-5 and TRBJ2-5 provide the parts outside the CDR3, is DARVTQTPRHKVTEMGQEVTMRCQPILGHNTVFWYRQTMMQGLELLAYFRNRAPLDDSGMPKDRFSAEMPDATLATLKIQPSEPRDSAVYFCALLDRETQYFGPGTRLLVL.

The chain links TRBV19 to TRBJ2-3; 9 positions agree with TRBD1. V lost 3 bases to trimming and J lost 4 bases; unmatched junction nucleotides: 11. There are 17 residues in the CDR3. Germline CDR1 and CDR2: LNHDA and SQIVND (reference sequence). The CDR3 bases are TGTGCCAGTAGTATGTTCTGGACAGGGGCCCGATCAGATACGCAGTATTTT. As protein: CASSMFWTGARSDTQYF.

The V and J genes are TRBV6-5 and TRBJ1-3; 8 bases agree with TRBD1. Germline lookup yields CDR1 MNHEY and CDR2 SVGAGI. Trimming cost V 4 bases and J 4 bases; bases outside gene matches: 6. The length of the CDR3 is 15 residues. The CDR3 region is CASSFRTGSGNTIYF. DNA of the CDR3: TGTGCCAGCAGTTTTCGGACAGGGTCAGGAAACACCATATATTTT.

This chain links TRBV5-1 with TRBJ2-1; D is perhaps TRBD2 (5 bases). Between the trimmed V and J ends, which lost 7 bases and 10 bases, there was a span of 15 bases. Germline lookup yields CDR1 SGHRS and CDR2 YFSETQ. This CDR3 is 12 amino acids long. CDR3 bases: TGCGCCAGCGCCTCGGCGGGCCTGGAGCAGTTCTTC. Residues: CASASAGLEQFF.

The chain is built from TRBV6-5 and TRBJ1-1; TRBD1 matches at 10 bases. Per the germline V gene, CDR1 is MNHEY and CDR2 is SVGAGI. The CDR3 spans 12 residues. The junction had 4 bases not matched to a gene; V was cut back by 7 bases and J by 8 bases. CDR3 amino acids: CASKGQGGEAFF. The CDR3 DNA sequence: TGTGCCAGCAAAGGACAGGGGGGCGAAGCTTTCTTT.

This chain links TRBV5-1 with TRBJ2-1; TRBD2 might be the D (5 bases). V lost 6 bases to trimming and J lost 2 bases, with 12 bases between them. Looked up from germline, CDR1 is SGHRS and CDR2 is YFSETQ. The CDR3 spans 14 residues. The CDR3: CASKRGITYNEQFF. CDR3 nucleotides: TGCGCCAGCAAACGGGGAATCACCTACAATGAGCAGTTCTTC.

The J gene is TRBJ1-4, the V gene TRBV19; TRBD1 aligns across 7 bases. The CDR3 length is 15 residues. In germline, CDR1 is LNHDA, CDR2 SQIVND (reference sequence). J gave up 1 base and V 5 bases, and 4 bases lay outside the gene matches. In DNA form, the CDR3 reads TGTGCCAGTAGTCCGAACAGGGGAACTAATGAAAAACTGTTTTTT. Translation gives CASSPNRGTNEKLFF.

This rearrangement joins TRBV7-6 to TRBJ1-6, with a weak D call TRBD1 (5 bases). Trimming took off 5 bases at V and 5 bases at J, with 16 bases between the two ends. The CDR3 loop spans 16 amino acids. Germline V gene lookup returns CDR1 SGHVS and CDR2 FNYEAQ. Here the CDR3 DNA reads TGTGCCAGCAGCGCTGACAGCCCCCAGAATAATTCACCCCTCCACTTT. Its translation: CASSADSPQNNSPLHF. The whole variable domain, remainder taken from reference TRBV7-6 and TRBJ1-6, is GAGVSQSPRYKVTKRGQDVALRCDPISGHVSLYWYRQALGQGPEFLTYFNYEAQQDKSGLPNDRFSAERPEGSISTLTIQRTEQRDSAMYRCASSADSPQNNSPLHFGNGTRLTVT.

The chain has TRBV27 and TRBJ1-6; TRBD1 aligns across 7 bases. Germline trimming cut 0 bases from V and 8 bases from J; bases unmatched to any gene: 4. This CDR3 region has 15 residues. CDR1 is MNHEY, CDR2 SMNVEV, per germline (reference sequence). Here the CDR3 DNA reads TGTGCCAGCAGTTTATCTGCGACAGGGTATTCACCCCTCCACTTT. This translates into CASSLSATGYSPLHF.

Note on this clone: The sample holds other DNA sequences that translate to the same CDR3. CDR3 loop: CSASSGHEAFF. CDR3 nucleotide sequence: TGCAGTGCTAGTTCGGGACATGAAGCTTTCTTT. The J gene is TRBJ1-1, the V gene TRBV20-1; D is perhaps TRBD1 (6 bases). Germline-derived CDR1 and CDR2 are DFQATT and SNEGSKA (reference sequence). This CDR3 is built from 11 residues. Trimming cost V 3 bases and J 7 bases, with 9 bases left between them.

The chain uses TRBV7-6 and TRBJ1-1; D is ambiguous. There are 15 residues in the CDR3. V shed 3 bases and J shed 1 base, with 12 bases lying between them. Germline lookup yields CDR1 SGHVS and CDR2 FNYEAQ. The CDR3 DNA is TGTGCCAGCAGCTTTATTAGAGAGGAGAACACTGAAGCTTTCTTT. Translated: CASSFIREENTEAFF.

This sequence joins TRBV18 and TRBJ2-1; a possible D gene is TRBD1 (5 bases). Germline CDR1 is KGHSH and CDR2 is LQKENI. Trimming left V 4 bases short and J 4 bases short, with 11 bases between. The CDR3 covers 14 residues. The CDR3 bases are TGTGCCAGCTCACGGGCCGCAGGGTACAATGAGCAGTTCTTC. Translation gives CASSRAAGYNEQFF.

This clone was detected only once. This rearrangement joins TRBV7-9 to TRBJ2-7, with D tentatively TRBD1 (6 bases). The CDR3 extends over 16 amino acids. The germline gives CDR1 SEHNR, CDR2 FQNEAQ (reference sequence). Trimming cost V 3 bases and J 6 bases, with 21 bases left between them. The CDR3 DNA follows: TGTGCCAGCAGCTTCTTTAACTGGACAGAGCCCTCCGAGCAGTACTTC. Amino acids: CASSFFNWTEPSEQYF.

The CDR3 protein is CASSIRDNQPQHF. CDR3 in DNA: TGTGCCAGCAGTATCCGGGACAATCAGCCCCAGCATTTT. The chain has TRBV12-3 or TRBV12-4 and TRBJ1-5; D gene unclear. The ends were cut back, 5 bases at V and 3 bases at J, with 8 bases in the middle. This CDR3 is built from 13 residues.

V is TRBV29-1 and J is TRBJ2-3; maybe TRBD1 (6 bases). The CDR3 runs to 13 residues. The V gene's germline CDR1 is SQVTM and CDR2 ANQGSEA. The V end was cut by 7 bases, the J end by 2 bases, with 13 bases between. This CDR3 is CSARDTYTDTQYF. CDR3 in DNA: TGCAGCGCACGGGACACCTACACAGATACGCAGTATTTT.